This T cell receptor beta chain appears in the sequencing data of a study of OX40 agonist ivuxolimab in advanced cancers. Overall study: Males comprised around 80% of the group, whose mean age was 60 years (range about 20 to 79).

Sequencing was performed with immunoSEQ multiplex PCR; in TCRdb, only in-frame clones are kept and a portion is missing. The repertoire has tens of thousands of clones, roughly 85% of them found once; the top ten carry 0.2% to 0.25%. Sequences were derived from CD4+ or CD8+ T cells sorted from blood, sampled in a trial of the OX40 agonist ivuxolimab. The sequence was obtained from an adult with an advanced solid tumor such as melanoma, head and neck, liver or kidney cancer.

The CDR3 protein is CASSSDSTDTQYF. CDR3 DNA: TGTGCCAGCAGCTCCGACTCGACAGATACGCAGTATTTT. The chain is built from TRBV7-3 and TRBJ2-3; D is uncertain. The CDR3 totals 13 residues. V was shortened by 4 bases and J by 3 bases, with 8 bases between the two germline ends. CDR1 and CDR2 (germline): SGHTA, FQGTGA. Full variable domain (missing parts from reference TRBV7-3 and TRBJ2-3): GAGVSQTPSNKVTEKGKYVELRCDPISGHTALYWYRQSLGQGPEFLIYFQGTGAADDSGLPNDRFFAVRPEGSVSTLKIQRTERGDSAVYLCASSSDSTDTQYFGPGTRLTVL.